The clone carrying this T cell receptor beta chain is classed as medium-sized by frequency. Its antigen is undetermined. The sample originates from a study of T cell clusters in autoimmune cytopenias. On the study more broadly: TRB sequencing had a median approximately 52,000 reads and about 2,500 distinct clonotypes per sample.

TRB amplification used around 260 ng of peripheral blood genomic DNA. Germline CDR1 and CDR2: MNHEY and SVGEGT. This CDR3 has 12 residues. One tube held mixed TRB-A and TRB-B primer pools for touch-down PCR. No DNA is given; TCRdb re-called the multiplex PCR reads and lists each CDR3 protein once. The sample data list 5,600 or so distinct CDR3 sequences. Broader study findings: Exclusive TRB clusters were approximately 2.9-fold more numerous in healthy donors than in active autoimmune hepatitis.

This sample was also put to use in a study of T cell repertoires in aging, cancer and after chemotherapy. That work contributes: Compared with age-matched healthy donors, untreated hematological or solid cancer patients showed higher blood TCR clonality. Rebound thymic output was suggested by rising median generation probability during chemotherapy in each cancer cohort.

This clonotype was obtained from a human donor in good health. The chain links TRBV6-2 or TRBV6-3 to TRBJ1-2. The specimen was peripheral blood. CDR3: CASTTVGYGYTF.